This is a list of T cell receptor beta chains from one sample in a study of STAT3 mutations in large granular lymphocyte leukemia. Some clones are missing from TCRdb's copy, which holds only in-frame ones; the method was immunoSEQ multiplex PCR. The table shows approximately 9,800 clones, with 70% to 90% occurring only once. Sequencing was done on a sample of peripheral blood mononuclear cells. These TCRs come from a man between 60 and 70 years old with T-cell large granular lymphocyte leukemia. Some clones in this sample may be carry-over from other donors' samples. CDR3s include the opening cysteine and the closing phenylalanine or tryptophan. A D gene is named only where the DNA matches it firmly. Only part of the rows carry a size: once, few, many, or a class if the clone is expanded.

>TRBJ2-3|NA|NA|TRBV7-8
TGTGCCAGCAGCTTAGGATTGGGTGGAGATACGCAGTATTTT
CASSLGLGGDTQYF
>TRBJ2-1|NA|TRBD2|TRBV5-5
TGTGCCAGCAGCACTCAAGGACTAGCGGTATACAATGAGCAGTTCTTC
CASSTQGLAVYNEQFF
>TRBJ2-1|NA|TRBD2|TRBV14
TGTGCCAGCAGCTCCCAGGGGGTAGCGGGAGGAAATCAGTTCTTC
CASSSQGVAGGNQFF
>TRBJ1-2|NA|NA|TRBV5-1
TGCGCCAGCAGCCTGGGTTCGACCGACGGGGGCTACACCTTC
CASSLGSTDGGYTF
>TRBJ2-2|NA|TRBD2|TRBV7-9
TGTGCCAGCAGCTCTACCCGGACTAGCGGGAGGTTCGACACCGGGGAGCTGTTTTTT
CASSSTRTSGRFDTGELFF
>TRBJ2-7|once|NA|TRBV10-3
TGTGCCATCAGCTCCGGGACTCCCGAATCCGAGCAGTACTTC
CAISSGTPESEQYF
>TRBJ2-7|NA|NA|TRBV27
TGTGCCAGCAGTGAATACAGGGTGGGGGCCTACGAGCAGTACTTC
CASSEYRVGAYEQYF
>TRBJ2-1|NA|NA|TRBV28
TGTGCCAGCGTCCCGACAGACGCTAGGAATGAGCAGTTCTTC
CASVPTDARNEQFF
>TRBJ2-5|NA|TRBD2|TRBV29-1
TGCAGCGGCTGGGGGCTAGCGGGAGAGGGCCAAGAGACCCAGTACTTC
CSGWGLAGEGQETQYF
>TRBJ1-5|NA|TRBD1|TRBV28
TGTGCCAGCGCCGGGGACAGTGCGGGTCAGCCCCAGCATTTT
CASAGDSAGQPQHF
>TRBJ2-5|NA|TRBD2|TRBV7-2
TGTGCCAGCAGCCTTGGCCTACTAGCGCAGACGTACCAAGAGACCCAGTACTTC
CASSLGLLAQTYQETQYF
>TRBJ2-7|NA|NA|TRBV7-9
TGTGCCAGCAGCTTAGACTACGGGACCGAGCAGTACTTC
CASSLDYGTEQYF
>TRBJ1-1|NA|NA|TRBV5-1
TGCGCCAGCAGCTTGGAGGGAGTGAACACTGAAGCTTTCTTT
CASSLEGVNTEAFF